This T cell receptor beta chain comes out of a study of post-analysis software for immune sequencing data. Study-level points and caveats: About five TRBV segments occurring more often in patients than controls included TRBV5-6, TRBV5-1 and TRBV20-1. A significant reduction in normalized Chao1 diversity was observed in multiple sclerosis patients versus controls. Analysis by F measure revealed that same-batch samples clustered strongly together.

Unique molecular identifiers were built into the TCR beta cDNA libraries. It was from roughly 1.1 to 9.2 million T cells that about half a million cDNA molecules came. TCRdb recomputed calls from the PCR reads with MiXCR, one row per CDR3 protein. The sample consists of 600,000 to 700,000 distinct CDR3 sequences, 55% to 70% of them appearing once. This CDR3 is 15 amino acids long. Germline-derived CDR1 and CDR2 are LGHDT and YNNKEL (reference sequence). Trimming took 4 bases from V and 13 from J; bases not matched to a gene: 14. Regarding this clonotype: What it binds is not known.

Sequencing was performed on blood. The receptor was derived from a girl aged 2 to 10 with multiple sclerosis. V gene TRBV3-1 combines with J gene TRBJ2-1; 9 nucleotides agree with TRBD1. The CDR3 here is CASSPGQGRDRSQFF. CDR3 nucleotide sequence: TGTGCCAGCAGCCCGGGACAGGGTCGGGATCGATCCCAGTTCTTC.